The present entry profiles one TCR beta chain with its context. The antigen is not known. Other DNA sequences in this sample translate to the same CDR3. Sequencing used immunoSEQ multiplex PCR; TCRdb keeps in-frame clones, though not all of them. The sample contains under 80,000 clones, roughly 91% of which appear only once. CDR3 size: 15 residues. Germline V gene sequence: CDR1 SEHNR, CDR2 FQNEAQ (reference sequence). V lost 5 bases, J lost 5 bases, and 9 bases stayed unmatched. The data were taken from a study of OX40 agonist ivuxolimab in advanced cancers. Points from the study as a whole: CD4+ and CD8+ T cells in blood underwent clonal expansion by week 6 at 0.1 to 3.0 mg/kg.

The sample here was CD4+ or CD8+ T cells sorted from blood, taken in a trial of the OX40 agonist ivuxolimab. The gene calls are TRBV7-9 and TRBJ2-1, with 7 bases aligning to TRBD1. This receptor was obtained from an adult with an advanced solid tumor such as melanoma, head and neck, liver or kidney cancer. This chain's CDR3 is CASSPTGPNDNEQFF. CDR3 sequence (DNA): TGTGCCAGCAGCCCGACAGGGCCCAATGACAATGAGCAGTTCTTC.